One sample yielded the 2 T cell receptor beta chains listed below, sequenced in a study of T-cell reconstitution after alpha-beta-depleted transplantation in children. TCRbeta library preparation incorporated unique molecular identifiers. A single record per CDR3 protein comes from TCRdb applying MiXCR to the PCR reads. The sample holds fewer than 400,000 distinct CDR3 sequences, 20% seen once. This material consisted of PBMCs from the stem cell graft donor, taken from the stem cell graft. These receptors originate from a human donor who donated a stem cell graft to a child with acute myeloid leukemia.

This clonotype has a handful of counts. This CDR3 is CASSESGSAPIEYF. The DNA for the CDR3 is TGTGCCAGCAGTGAATCGGGGAGCGCCCCAATAGAGTACTTC. The J gene is TRBJ2-7, the V gene TRBV25-1, with D possibly being TRBD2 (5 bases). Per germline, CDR1 MGHDK and CDR2 SYGVNS. Trimming removed 1 base at V and 11 bases at J, with 18 bases between. CDR3 size: 14 residues.

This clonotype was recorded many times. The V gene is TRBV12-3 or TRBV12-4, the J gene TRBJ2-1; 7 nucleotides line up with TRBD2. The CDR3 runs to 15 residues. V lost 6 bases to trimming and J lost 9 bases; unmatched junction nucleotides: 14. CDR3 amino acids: CASSAGLGGSFEQFF. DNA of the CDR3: TGTGCCAGCAGCGCCGGGTTGGGCGGGAGTTTTGAGCAGTTCTTC.